Listed here are 15 T cell receptor beta chains from one sample, sequenced in a study of blood T cells in healthy people across ages. Together with a sample-barcoded 5' primer, a J-beta primer mix was included in a second PCR lasting roughly 6 to 12 cycles. TCRdb reanalysed the 5' RACE reads using MiXCR and keeps one entry per CDR3 protein. Altogether fewer than 950,000 distinct CDR3 sequences are present, about 36% being singletons, with the ten largest covering roughly 13%. The sequenced material came from blood. The receptors originated from a man between 18 and 29 years old in good health.

The rearrangement joins TRBV5-1 to TRBJ2-4; TRBD1 aligns across 9 bases. The CDR3 sequence is 24 residues long. Losses at the gene ends were 1 base for V and 0 bases for J; bases not matched to a gene: 26. Looked up from germline, CDR1 is SGHRS and CDR2 is YFSETQ. Written as DNA, the CDR3 is TGCGCCAGCAGCTTGCTCTTCGACCTAGGGGGACAGGGAGGGGGATTAGTAGCCAAAAACATTCAGTACTTC. This sequence encodes CASSLLFDLGGQGGGLVAKNIQYF.

The V call is TRBV4-3, the J call TRBJ2-2, with 9 bases that match TRBD1. Germline CDR1 and CDR2: LGHNA and YSLEER. V lost 5 bases and J lost 5; bases outside the gene matches: 12. This CDR3 has 17 amino acids. As DNA, the CDR3 is TGCGCCAGCAGCGGTAGGGGACAGGGTGGGAGAACCGGGGAGCTGTTTTTT. This sequence encodes CASSGRGQGGRTGELFF.

This clonotype showed up just a few times. The gene calls are TRBV7-2 and TRBJ1-6, with 10 bases that match TRBD1. Trimming removed 3 bases from V and 0 bases from J; junction bases left unmatched: 2. The CDR3 is made up of 17 amino acids. Germline values: CDR1 SGHTA, CDR2 FQGNSA. The CDR3 here is CASSFRQGASYNSPLHF. Written as DNA, the CDR3 is TGTGCCAGCAGCTTCCGACAGGGGGCCTCCTATAATTCACCCCTCCACTTT.

As for this clonotype: Sequence at one end of the junction differs from germline and may be a read error. The chain combines TRBV4-2 with TRBJ2-3; 12 bases are a match to TRBD2. The CDR3 runs to 17 residues. Looked up from germline, CDR1 is LGHNA and CDR2 is YNFKEQ. In nucleotides, the CDR3 is TGCGCCAGCAGGCAAGATCCGGGACTAGCGGGCACAGATACGGAGTATTTT. Protein product: CASRQDPGLAGTDTEYF.

This sequence joins TRBV7-2 and TRBJ2-1; a possible D gene is TRBD2 (6 bases). Germline V lookup: CDR1 SGHTA, CDR2 FQGNSA. This CDR3 has 19 residues. V dropped 2 bases and J dropped 7 bases, with 27 bases sitting between them. DNA for the CDR3: TGTGCCAGCAGCTTATCTTGGGTACGAGGGCGGGGAATTGAGAATGAGCAGTTCTTC. It translates to CASSLSWVRGRGIENEQFF.

This clonotype was detected only a few times. The chain uses TRBV3-1 and TRBJ2-7; no clear D. CDR3 length equals 14 residues. Germline values: CDR1 LGHDT, CDR2 YNNKEL (reference sequence). V was pared by 1 base and J by 0 bases, with 7 bases between. In DNA, the CDR3 is TGTGCCAGCAGCCAAGGTGCTAGCTCCTACGAGCAGTACTTC. Encoded protein: CASSQGASSYEQYF.

Many counts were recorded for this clonotype. This chain connects TRBV12-3 or TRBV12-4 to TRBJ1-2, with D unclear. The V end was cut by 4 bases, the J end by 5 bases, with 14 bases between. This CDR3 is built from 14 residues. In DNA form, the CDR3 reads TGTGCCAGCAGTTCCCCCTCGCAGAGTTATGGCTACACCTTC. Its translation is CASSSPSQSYGYTF.

The chain employs TRBV25-1 and TRBJ2-1; the D gene is possibly TRBD2 (6 bases). Germline assignment: CDR1 MGHDK and CDR2 SYGVNS. Trimming pared 7 bases from V and 7 bases from J, leaving 14 bases between. This CDR3 region has 13 residues. As DNA, the CDR3 is TGTGCCAGCACCGGAGTGGAGGGAAATGAGCAGTTCTTC. Encoded protein: CASTGVEGNEQFF.

The rearrangement joins TRBV12-3 or TRBV12-4 to TRBJ2-7, with TRBD1 matching 9 bases. The CDR3 loop spans 14 amino acids. V trimming: 4 bases; J trimming: 10 bases; junction bases outside the gene matches: 11. CDR3 in amino acids: CASSYYGTGQDQYF. In nucleotides, the CDR3 is TGTGCCAGCAGTTACTACGGGACAGGGCAAGACCAGTACTTC.

The count of this clonotype is one. V is TRBV7-9 and J is TRBJ2-3, with a weak D call TRBD1 (5 bases). Between the trimmed V and J ends, which lost 6 bases and 3 bases, there was a span of 19 bases. CDR3 length equals 16 residues. The V gene's germline CDR1 is SEHNR and CDR2 FQNEAQ (reference sequence). The CDR3 here is CASRRTPLSRTDTQYF. In DNA, the CDR3 is TGTGCCAGCAGGAGGACACCCTTGTCTAGGACAGATACGCAGTATTTT.

V gene TRBV4-3 combines with J gene TRBJ1-2; D might be TRBD1 (6 bases). In germline, CDR1 is LGHNA, CDR2 YSLEER. The ends were cut back, 1 base at V and 9 bases at J, with 21 bases in the middle. The CDR3 is 16 residues long. In nucleotides, the CDR3 is TGCGCCAGCAGCCAAGGTCCCAAGGCTGGGGGCCACCGCTACACCTTC. Its protein is CASSQGPKAGGHRYTF.

The J gene is TRBJ2-7, the V gene TRBV12-3 or TRBV12-4; possibly TRBD1 for D (6 bases). Trimming pared 7 bases from V and 1 base from J, leaving 14 bases between. The CDR3 length is 14 residues. CDR3 in amino acids: CASTQTGRSYEQYF. For the CDR3, the DNA is TGTGCCAGCACCCAGACAGGTAGATCCTACGAGCAGTACTTC.

The DNA for the CDR3 is TGTGCCAGCAGTTTATACGGGCAGCGCACAGATACGCAGTATTTT. The encoded protein is CASSLYGQRTDTQYF. This sequence joins TRBV28 and TRBJ2-3; D uncertain. Trimming removed 1 base from V and 1 base from J, with 9 bases in between. Germline lookup yields CDR1 MDHEN and CDR2 SYDVKM. The CDR3 loop spans 15 amino acids.

To note about this clonotype: A clone one base away is much larger, so this may be a read error. The rearrangement uses TRBV4-3 and TRBJ2-7, with D possibly being TRBD1 (5 bases). The CDR3 extends over 15 amino acids. Germline CDR1 and CDR2: LGHNA and YSLEER. CDR3 residues: CASSQVHTGSCEQYF. The CDR3 region has the DNA TGCGCCAGCAGCCAAGTACACACAGGTTCCTGCGAGCAGTACTTC.

This clonotype was counted only a few times. DNA of the CDR3: TGTGCCAGCAGCTTCCAGGGCCGACAAGGGGGCCAAGAGACCCAGTACTTC. Translating it yields CASSFQGRQGGQETQYF. The chain couples TRBV7-8 to TRBJ2-5, with TRBD1 as a possible D gene (6 bases). Germline-derived CDR1 and CDR2 are SGHVS and FQNEAQ. There are 17 residues in the CDR3. The V and J ends lost 3 bases and 1 base respectively, with 18 bases between them.